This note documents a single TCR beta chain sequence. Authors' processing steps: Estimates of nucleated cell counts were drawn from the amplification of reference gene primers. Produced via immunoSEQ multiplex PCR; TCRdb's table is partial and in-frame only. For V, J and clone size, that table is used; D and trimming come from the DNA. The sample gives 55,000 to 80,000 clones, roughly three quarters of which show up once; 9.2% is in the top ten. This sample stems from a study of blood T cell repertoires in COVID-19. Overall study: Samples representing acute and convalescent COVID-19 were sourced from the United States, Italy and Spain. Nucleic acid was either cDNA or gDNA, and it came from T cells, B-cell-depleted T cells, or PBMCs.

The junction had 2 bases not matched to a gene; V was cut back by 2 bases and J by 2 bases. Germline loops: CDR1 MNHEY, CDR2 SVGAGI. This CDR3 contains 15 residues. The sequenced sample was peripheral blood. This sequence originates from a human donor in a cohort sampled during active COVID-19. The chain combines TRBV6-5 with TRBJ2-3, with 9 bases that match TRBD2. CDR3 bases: TGTGCCAGCAGTTACGAGCGGGGGGCCACAGATACGCAGTATTTT. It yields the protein CASSYERGATDTQYF.